This T cell receptor (beta chain) was identified during a study of spatial heterogeneity in lung cancer. Overall study findings and caveats: Tracking of tumor mutation counts was seen in expanded intratumoral alpha and beta TCR counts.

Individually, TCR cDNA molecules were each labelled with a unique molecular identifier. Each CDR3 protein is one row after TCRdb ran MiXCR on the 5' RACE reads. The sample lists 14,000 or so distinct CDR3 sequences; 4.7% were seen once. In this sample, this clonotype turned up many times. Its antigen is unidentified. The size of this beta chain means little, since it is a stray read in a library made for alpha chains. The time point was: sample taken at primary tumor resection. The donors comprised around 72 untreated early-stage non-small cell lung cancer patients. Extraction of whole RNA from tumor, nontumor lung or frozen PBMC preceded unsorted sequencing. Sequenced material: lung tumor tissue, taken at surgery. This receptor was identified in a female donor with early-stage non-small cell lung cancer.

The CDR3 here is CASSRRNTEAFF. Here the CDR3 DNA reads TGTGCCAGCAGCCGAAGGAACACTGAAGCTTTCTTT. V gene TRBV25-1 combines with J gene TRBJ1-1, with D uncertain. This CDR3 region has 12 residues. V was cut by 6 bases and J by 1 base, with 6 bases left in between. The germline V gene encodes CDR1 MGHDK and CDR2 SYGVNS.